Shown below are 9 T cell receptor beta chains from a single sample sequenced in a study of T cell responses to AZD1222 COVID-19 vaccine. TCRdb keeps only in-frame clones here, not all; method: immunoSEQ multiplex PCR. Altogether approximately 140,000 clones are present, 75% to 95% being singletons, with the ten largest covering around 3.6%. Sequences were derived from peripheral blood, sampled on day 0 of AZD1222 vaccination. Receptors originate from an adult in good health.

The chain links TRBV12-3 or TRBV12-4 to TRBJ1-1; D is unclear. The CDR3 contains 13 residues. V lost 2 bases and J lost 11, with 15 bases in between. The CDR3 DNA sequence: TGTGCCAGCAGTTTACGAGGAGGTTTGTACGCTTTCTTT. Its protein is CASSLRGGLYAFF.

The chain couples TRBV19 to TRBJ1-2; 8 nucleotides line up with TRBD1. CDR1 is LNHDA and CDR2 is SQIVND in the germline V gene (reference sequence). CDR3 length: 15 residues. V was clipped by 5 bases and J by 6 bases; unmatched bases: 11. CDR3 sequence: CASSHRQGRRNGYTF. The CDR3 DNA follows: TGTGCCAGTAGTCACCGACAGGGGAGGCGGAATGGCTACACCTTC. Supplemented by reference TRBV19 and TRBJ1-2, the full variable domain reads DGGITQSPKYLFRKEGQNVTLSCEQNLNHDAMYWYRQDPGQGLRLIYYSQIVNDFQKGDIAEGYSVSREKKESFPLTVTSAQKNPTAFYLCASSHRQGRRNGYTFGSGTRLTVV.

The rearrangement links TRBV11-2 to TRBJ2-7, with 7 bases lining up with TRBD2. V shed 1 base, J shed 3 bases, and the junction held 6 bases outside the gene matches. This CDR3 has 15 residues. Germline values: CDR1 SGHAT, CDR2 FQNNGV. CDR3 nucleotides: TGTGCCAGCAGCTTAGGTAGCGGGCCTTTCTACGAGCAGTACTTC. It encodes CASSLGSGPFYEQYF.

This clone appeared many times. The rearrangement uses TRBV2 and TRBJ1-4; 8 bases agree with TRBD1. In germline, CDR1 is SNHLY, CDR2 FYNNEI. V dropped 10 bases and J dropped 7; count of bases not matched to a gene: 11. The CDR3 has 14 residues. The CDR3 sequence: CATRVRGQFEKLFF. The CDR3 coding sequence is TGTGCCACCAGGGTCAGGGGGCAGTTTGAAAAACTGTTTTTT.

The chain links TRBV27 to TRBJ2-1; D remains ambiguous. V lost 2 bases and J lost 2, with 10 bases in between. Germline loops: CDR1 MNHEY, CDR2 SMNVEV (reference sequence). This CDR3 has 15 residues. Here the CDR3 DNA reads TGTGCCAGCAGTTTAGACCGATTAACCTACAATGAGCAGTTCTTC. It encodes CASSLDRLTYNEQFF.

The V gene is TRBV16, the J gene TRBJ1-5; possibly TRBD1 for D (5 bases). The CDR3 is 13 amino acids. Trimming cost V 6 bases and J 6 bases, with 12 bases left between them. In germline, CDR1 is KGHSY, CDR2 FQNENV. The CDR3 DNA is TGTGCCAGCAGAGAACAGGCCGGTCAGCCCCAGCATTTT. It yields the protein CASREQAGQPQHF.

The chain carries TRBV6-5 and TRBJ1-1, with D uncertain. CDR3 length: 15 amino acids. The V gene's germline CDR1 is MNHEY and CDR2 SVGAGI. Trimming stripped 4 bases from V and 1 base from J, with 13 bases between. The CDR3 region has the DNA TGTGCCAGCAGTTCCACACCGGGGAGGAACACTGAAGCTTTCTTT. Its translation is CASSSTPGRNTEAFF.

This chain joins TRBV12-3 or TRBV12-4 and TRBJ2-7; maybe TRBD1 (6 bases). The V end lost 4 bases, the J end lost 4 bases, and 11 bases lay between the germline ends. The CDR3 has 13 amino acids. CDR3 sequence: CASSSGTQYEQYF. DNA for the CDR3: TGTGCCAGCAGTTCCGGGACACAATACGAGCAGTACTTC.

The chain carries TRBV6-5 and TRBJ1-2; no definite D call. Trimming took off 6 bases at V and 5 bases at J, with 13 bases between the two ends. The CDR3 sequence is 13 residues long. Germline CDR1 reads MNHEY; CDR2 reads SVGAGI. DNA for the CDR3: TGTGCCAGCAGCACGGACGGACGATATGGCTACACCTTC. This translates into CASSTDGRYGYTF.